This T cell receptor (beta chain) was sequenced during a study of graft-versus-host responses after intestinal transplantation. On the study more broadly: Each of the recipients got a multivisceral, liver-intestinal, or isolated intestinal transplant. For approximately 3 years after anti-thymocyte globulin induction, all recipients took tacrolimus and steroids.

The ends were cut back, 0 bases at V and 3 bases at J, with 17 bases in the middle. The CDR3 runs 16 residues. Germline V gene data show CDR1 as GTSNPN and CDR2 as SVGIG (reference sequence). In the case of this clone: Its target is not known.

Clones were read by immunoSEQ multiplex PCR, and TCRdb kept only the in-frame ones, dropping some. The sample lists 130,000 or so clones; more than 80% were seen once. Sequencing was performed on unstimulated CD4+ T cells sorted from spleen or lymph node cells, taken before intestinal transplant. This clonotype was sampled from a human donor who received an intestinal transplant. This rearrangement joins TRBV30 to TRBJ1-1, with D possibly being TRBD1 (6 bases). Here the CDR3 DNA reads TGTGCCTGGAGTGTACGACCTGGACAGTCATACACTGAAGCTTTCTTT. It yields the protein CAWSVRPGQSYTEAFF. Combining the CDR3 with reference TRBV30 and TRBJ1-1 gives the whole variable domain SQTIHQWPATLVQPVGSPLSLECTVEGTSNPNLYWYRQAAGRGLQLLFYSVGIGQISSEVPQNLSASRPQDRQFILSSKKLLLSDSGFYLCAWSVRPGQSYTEAFFGQGTRLTVV.